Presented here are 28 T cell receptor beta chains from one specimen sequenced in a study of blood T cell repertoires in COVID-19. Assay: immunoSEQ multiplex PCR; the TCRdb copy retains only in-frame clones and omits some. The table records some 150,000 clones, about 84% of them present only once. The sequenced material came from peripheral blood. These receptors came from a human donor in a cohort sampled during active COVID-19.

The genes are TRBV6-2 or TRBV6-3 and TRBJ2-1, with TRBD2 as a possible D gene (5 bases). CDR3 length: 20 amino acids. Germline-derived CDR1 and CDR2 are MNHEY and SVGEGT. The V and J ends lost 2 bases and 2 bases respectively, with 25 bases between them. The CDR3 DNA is TGTGCCAGCAGTTACACCCGCCATAGGGCCACACCGAGGGCCTACAATGAGCAGTTCTTC. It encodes CASSYTRHRATPRAYNEQFF.

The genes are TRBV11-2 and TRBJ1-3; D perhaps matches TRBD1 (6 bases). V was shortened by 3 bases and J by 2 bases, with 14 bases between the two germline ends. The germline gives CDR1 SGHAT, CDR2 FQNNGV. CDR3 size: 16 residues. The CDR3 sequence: CASSFFVQGPGNTIYF. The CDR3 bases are TGTGCCAGCAGCTTTTTTGTCCAGGGGCCTGGAAACACCATATATTTT.

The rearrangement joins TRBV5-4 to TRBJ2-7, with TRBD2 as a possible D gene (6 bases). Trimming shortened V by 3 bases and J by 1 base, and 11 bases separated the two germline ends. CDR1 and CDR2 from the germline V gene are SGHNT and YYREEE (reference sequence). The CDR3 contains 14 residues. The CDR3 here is CASSYVGGSYEQYF. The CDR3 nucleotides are TGTGCCAGCAGCTATGTGGGGGGATCCTACGAGCAGTACTTC.

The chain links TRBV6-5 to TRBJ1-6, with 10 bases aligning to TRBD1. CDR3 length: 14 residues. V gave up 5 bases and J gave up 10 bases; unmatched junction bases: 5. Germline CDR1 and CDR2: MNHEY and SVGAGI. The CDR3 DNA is TGTGCCAGCAGTCGACAGGGGGCAGAGTCACCCCTCCACTTT. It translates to CASSRQGAESPLHF.

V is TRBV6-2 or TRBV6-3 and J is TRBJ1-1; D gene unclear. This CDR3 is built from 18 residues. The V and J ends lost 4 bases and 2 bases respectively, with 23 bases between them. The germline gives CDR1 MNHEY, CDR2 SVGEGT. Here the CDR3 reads CASSSRQAPRSGNTEAFF. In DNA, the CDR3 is TGTGCCAGCAGTTCTCGTCAGGCTCCTCGTTCGGGAAACACTGAAGCTTTCTTT.

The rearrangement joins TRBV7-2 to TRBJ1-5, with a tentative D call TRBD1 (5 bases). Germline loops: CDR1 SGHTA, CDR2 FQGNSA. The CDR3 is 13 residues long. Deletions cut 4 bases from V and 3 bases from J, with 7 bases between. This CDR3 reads CASSSRANQPQHF. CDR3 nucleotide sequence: TGTGCCAGCAGCTCCAGGGCCAATCAGCCCCAGCATTTT.

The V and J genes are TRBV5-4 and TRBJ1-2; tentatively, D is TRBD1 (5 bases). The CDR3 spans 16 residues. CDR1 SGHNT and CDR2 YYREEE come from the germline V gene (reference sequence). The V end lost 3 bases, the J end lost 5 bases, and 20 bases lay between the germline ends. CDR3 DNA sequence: TGTGCCAGCAGCTCCTTTCTGACCAGGGAGGGTTATGGCTACACCTTC. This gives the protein CASSSFLTREGYGYTF.

DNA for the CDR3: TGCGCCAGCTATGGACCGGGACAGGGGGCGGAGACCCAGTACTTC. This encodes CASYGPGQGAETQYF. The chain has TRBV5-1 and TRBJ2-5; 12 positions match TRBD1. Germline values: CDR1 SGHRS, CDR2 YFSETQ. V was pared by 7 bases and J by 5 bases, with 9 bases of the junction left unmatched. CDR3 length: 15 residues.

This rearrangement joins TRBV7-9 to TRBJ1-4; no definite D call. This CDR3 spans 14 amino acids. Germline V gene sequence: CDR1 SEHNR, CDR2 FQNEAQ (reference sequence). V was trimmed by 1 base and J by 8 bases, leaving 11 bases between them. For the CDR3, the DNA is TGTGCCAGCAGCTTAGTCGCCGCCAGGGAAAAACTGTTTTTT. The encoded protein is CASSLVAAREKLFF.

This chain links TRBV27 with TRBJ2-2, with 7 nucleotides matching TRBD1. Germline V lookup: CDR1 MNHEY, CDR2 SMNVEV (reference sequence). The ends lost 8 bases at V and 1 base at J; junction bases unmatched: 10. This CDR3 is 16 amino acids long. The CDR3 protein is CASSYTGQVNTGELFF. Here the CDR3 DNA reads TGTGCCAGCTCTTATACCGGACAGGTGAACACCGGGGAGCTGTTTTTT.

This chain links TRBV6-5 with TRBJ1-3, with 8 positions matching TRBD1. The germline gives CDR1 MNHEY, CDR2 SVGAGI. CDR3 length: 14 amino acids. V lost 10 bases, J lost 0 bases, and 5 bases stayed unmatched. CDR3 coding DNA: TGTGCCATCCAGGGGGCTTACTCTGGAAACACCATATATTTT. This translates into CAIQGAYSGNTIYF.

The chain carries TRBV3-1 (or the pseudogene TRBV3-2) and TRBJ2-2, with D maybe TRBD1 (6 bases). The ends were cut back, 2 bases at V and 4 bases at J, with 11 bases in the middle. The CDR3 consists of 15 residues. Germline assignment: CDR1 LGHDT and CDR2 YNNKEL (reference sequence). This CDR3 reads CASSQLRGGTGELFF. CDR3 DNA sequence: TGTGCCAGCAGCCAACTCAGGGGTGGCACCGGGGAGCTGTTTTTT.

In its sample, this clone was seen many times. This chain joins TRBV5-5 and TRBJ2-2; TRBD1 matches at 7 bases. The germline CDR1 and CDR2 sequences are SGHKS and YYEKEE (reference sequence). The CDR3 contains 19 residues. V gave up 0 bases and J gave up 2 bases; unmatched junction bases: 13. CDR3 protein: CASSLAVFASGGNTGELFF. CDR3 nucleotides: TGTGCCAGCAGCTTGGCCGTATTCGCGTCAGGGGGAAACACCGGGGAGCTGTTTTTT.

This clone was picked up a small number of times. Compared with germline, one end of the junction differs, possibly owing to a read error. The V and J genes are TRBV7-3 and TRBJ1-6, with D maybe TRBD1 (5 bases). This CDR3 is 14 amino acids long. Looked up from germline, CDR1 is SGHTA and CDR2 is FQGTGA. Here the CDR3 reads CASSLKGSDSPLHF. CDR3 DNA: TGTGCCAGCAGTTTAAAGGGGTCCGATTCACCCCTCCACTTT.

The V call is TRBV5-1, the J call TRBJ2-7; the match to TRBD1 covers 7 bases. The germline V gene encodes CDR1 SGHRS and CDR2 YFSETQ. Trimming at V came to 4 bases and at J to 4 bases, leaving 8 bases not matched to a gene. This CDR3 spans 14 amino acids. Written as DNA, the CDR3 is TGCGCCAGCAGCGACCGGGACAGTTCATACGAGCAGTACTTC. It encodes CASSDRDSSYEQYF.

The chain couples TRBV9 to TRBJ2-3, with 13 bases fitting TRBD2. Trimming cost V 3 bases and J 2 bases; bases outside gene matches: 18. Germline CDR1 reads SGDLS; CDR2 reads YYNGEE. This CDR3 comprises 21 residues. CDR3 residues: CASSAPLSGTSGAGTTDTQYF. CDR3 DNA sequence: TGTGCCAGCAGCGCACCTCTCTCCGGGACTAGCGGGGCCGGGACCACAGATACGCAGTATTTT.

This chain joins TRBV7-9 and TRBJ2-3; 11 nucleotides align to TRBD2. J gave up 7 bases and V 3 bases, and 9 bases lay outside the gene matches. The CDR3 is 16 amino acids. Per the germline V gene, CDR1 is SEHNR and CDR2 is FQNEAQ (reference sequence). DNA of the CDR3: TGTGCCAGCAGCTTTATAGCGGGGGGGCCCCGGAATACGCAGTATTTT. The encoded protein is CASSFIAGGPRNTQYF. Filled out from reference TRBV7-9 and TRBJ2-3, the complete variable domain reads DTGVSQNPRHKITKRGQNVTFRCDPISEHNRLYWYRQTLGQGPEFLTYFQNEAQLEKSRLLSDRFSAERPKGSFSTLEIQRTEQGDSAMYLCASSFIAGGPRNTQYFGPGTRLTVL.

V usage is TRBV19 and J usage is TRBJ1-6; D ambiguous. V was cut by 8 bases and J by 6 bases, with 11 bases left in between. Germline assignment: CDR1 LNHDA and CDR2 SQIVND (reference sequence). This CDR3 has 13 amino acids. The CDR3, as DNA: TGTGCCAGTGGTCCCCGGGGTAATTCACCCCTCCACTTT. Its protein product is CASGPRGNSPLHF.

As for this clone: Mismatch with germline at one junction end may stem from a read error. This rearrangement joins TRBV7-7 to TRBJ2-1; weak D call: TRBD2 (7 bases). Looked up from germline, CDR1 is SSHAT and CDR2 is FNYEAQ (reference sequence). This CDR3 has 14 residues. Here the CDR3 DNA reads TGTGCTAGCAGCCGGGGGGCCGCCAACAATGAGCAGTTCTTC. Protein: CASSRGAANNEQFF.

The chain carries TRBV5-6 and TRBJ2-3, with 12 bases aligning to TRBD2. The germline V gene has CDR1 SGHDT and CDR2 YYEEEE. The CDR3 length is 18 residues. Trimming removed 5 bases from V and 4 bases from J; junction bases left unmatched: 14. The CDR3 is CASSRRLAGAWGPDTQYF. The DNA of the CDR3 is TGTGCCAGCAGTCGGAGACTAGCGGGGGCTTGGGGTCCAGATACGCAGTATTTT.

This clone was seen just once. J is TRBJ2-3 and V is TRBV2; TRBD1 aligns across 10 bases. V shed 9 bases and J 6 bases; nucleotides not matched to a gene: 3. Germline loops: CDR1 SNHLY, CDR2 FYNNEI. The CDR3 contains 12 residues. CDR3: CARKTGGDTQYF. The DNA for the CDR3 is TGTGCCAGAAAGACAGGGGGCGATACGCAGTATTTT.

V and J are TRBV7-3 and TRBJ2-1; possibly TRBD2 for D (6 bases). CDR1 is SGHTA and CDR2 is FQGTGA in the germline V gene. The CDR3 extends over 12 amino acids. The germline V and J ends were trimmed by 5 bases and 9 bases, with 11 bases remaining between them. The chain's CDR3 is CASSPLGGEQFF. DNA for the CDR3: TGTGCCAGCAGCCCTCTGGGGGGTGAGCAGTTCTTC.

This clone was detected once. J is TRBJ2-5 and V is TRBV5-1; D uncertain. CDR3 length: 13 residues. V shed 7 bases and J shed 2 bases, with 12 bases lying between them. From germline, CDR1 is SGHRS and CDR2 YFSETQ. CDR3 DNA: TGCGCCAGCCACATTGGAGCTCAAGAGACCCAGTACTTC. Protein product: CASHIGAQETQYF.

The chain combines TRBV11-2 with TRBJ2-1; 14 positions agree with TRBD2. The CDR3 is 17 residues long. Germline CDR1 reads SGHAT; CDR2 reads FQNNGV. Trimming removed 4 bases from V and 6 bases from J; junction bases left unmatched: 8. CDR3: CASSSGTSGGHFNEQFF. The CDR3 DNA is TGTGCCAGCAGCTCGGGGACTAGCGGGGGCCATTTCAATGAGCAGTTCTTC.

The CDR3 region is CASSRAGGRPSYEQYF. The CDR3 bases are TGTGCCAGCAGCCGTGCCGGGGGGCGGCCCTCCTACGAGCAGTACTTC. The chain employs TRBV7-9 and TRBJ2-7; tentatively, D is TRBD2 (7 bases). V lost 5 bases to trimming and J lost 0 bases, with 17 bases between them. Germline V gives CDR1 SEHNR, CDR2 FQNEAQ (reference sequence). The CDR3 covers 16 residues.

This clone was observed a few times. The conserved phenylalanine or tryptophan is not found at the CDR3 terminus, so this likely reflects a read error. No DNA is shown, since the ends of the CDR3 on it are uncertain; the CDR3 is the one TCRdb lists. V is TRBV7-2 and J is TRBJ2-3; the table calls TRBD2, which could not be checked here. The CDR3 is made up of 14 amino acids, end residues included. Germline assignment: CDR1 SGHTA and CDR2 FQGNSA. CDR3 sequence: CASSLDSSGGAVVV.

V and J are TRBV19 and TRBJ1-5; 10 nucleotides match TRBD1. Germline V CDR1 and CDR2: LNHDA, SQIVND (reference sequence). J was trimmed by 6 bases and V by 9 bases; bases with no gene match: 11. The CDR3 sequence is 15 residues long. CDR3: CASSPDRGLVQPQHF. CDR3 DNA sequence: TGTGCCAGCTCCCCCGACAGGGGGCTTGTTCAGCCCCAGCATTTT. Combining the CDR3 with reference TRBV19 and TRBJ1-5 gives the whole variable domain DGGITQSPKYLFRKEGQNVTLSCEQNLNHDAMYWYRQDPGQGLRLIYYSQIVNDFQKGDIAEGYSVSREKKESFPLTVTSAQKNPTAFYLCASSPDRGLVQPQHFGDGTRLSIL.

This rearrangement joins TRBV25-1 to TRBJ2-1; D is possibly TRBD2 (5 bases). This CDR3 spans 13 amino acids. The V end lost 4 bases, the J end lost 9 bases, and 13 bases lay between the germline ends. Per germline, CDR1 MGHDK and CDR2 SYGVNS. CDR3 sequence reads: CASSVLGGGEQFF. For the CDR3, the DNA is TGTGCCAGCAGTGTCCTAGGAGGCGGTGAGCAGTTCTTC.